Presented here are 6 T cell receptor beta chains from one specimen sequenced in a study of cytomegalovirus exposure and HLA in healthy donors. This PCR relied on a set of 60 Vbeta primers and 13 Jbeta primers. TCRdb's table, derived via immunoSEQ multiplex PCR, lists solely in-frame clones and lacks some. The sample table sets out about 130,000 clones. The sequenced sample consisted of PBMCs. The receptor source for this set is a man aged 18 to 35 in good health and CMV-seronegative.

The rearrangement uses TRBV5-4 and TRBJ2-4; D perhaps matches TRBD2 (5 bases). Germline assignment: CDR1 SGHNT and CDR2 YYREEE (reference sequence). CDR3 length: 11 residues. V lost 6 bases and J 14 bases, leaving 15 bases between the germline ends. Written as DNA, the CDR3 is TGTGCCAGCACCCTAGGGAGTCGCAAGTACTTC. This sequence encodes CASTLGSRKYF.

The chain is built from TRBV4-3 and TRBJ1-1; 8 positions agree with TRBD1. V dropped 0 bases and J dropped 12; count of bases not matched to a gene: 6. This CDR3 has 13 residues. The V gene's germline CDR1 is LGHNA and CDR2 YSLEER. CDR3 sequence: CASSQDRTGRPFF. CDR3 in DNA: TGCGCCAGCAGCCAAGATAGGACAGGGCGGCCTTTCTTT.

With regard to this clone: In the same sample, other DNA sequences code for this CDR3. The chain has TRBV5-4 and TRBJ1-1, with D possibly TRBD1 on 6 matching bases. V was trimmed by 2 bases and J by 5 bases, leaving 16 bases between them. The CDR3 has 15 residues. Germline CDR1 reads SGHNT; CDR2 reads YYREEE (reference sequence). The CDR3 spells CASSLPWGGTTEAFF. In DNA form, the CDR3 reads TGTGCCAGCAGCTTACCTTGGGGGGGCACGACTGAAGCTTTCTTT.

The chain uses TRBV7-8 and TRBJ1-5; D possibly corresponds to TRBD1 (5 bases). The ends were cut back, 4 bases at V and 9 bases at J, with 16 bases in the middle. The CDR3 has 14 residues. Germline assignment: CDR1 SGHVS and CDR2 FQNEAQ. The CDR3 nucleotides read TGTGCCAGCAGCTCCCCAACAGGCACTTGGCCCCAGCATTTT. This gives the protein CASSSPTGTWPQHF.

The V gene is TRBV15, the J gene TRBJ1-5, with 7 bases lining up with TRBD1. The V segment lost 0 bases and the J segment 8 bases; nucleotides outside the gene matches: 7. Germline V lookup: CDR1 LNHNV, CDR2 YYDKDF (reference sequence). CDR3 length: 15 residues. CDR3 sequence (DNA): TGTGCCACCAGCAGAGATATGACAGGGAAGAAGCCCCAGCATTTT. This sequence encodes CATSRDMTGKKPQHF.

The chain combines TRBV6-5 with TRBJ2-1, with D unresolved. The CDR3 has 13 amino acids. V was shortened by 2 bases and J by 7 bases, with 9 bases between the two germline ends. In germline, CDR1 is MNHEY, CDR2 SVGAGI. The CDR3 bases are TGTGCCAGCAGTTACCGTCACGGGAATGAGCAGTTCTTC. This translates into CASSYRHGNEQFF.